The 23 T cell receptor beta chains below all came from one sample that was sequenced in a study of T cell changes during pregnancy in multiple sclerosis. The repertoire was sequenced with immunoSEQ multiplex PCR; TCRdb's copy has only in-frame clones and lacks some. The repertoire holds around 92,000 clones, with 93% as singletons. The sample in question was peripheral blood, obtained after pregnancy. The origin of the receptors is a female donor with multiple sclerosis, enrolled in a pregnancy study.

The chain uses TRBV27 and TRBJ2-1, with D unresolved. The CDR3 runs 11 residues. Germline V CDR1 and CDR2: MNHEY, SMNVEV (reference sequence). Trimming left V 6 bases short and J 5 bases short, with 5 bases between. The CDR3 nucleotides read TGTGCCAGCAGAATAAACAATGAGCAGTTCTTC. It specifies CASRINNEQFF.

DNA for the CDR3: TGTGCCAGCAGGCTCGGACAGGCCTACGAGCAGTACTTC. This codes for CASRLGQAYEQYF. The chain carries TRBV27 and TRBJ2-7, with TRBD1 matching over 7 bases. CDR3 length: 13 amino acids. Germline values: CDR1 MNHEY, CDR2 SMNVEV (reference sequence). The trim removed 6 bases at V and 2 bases at J, leaving 4 bases unmatched.

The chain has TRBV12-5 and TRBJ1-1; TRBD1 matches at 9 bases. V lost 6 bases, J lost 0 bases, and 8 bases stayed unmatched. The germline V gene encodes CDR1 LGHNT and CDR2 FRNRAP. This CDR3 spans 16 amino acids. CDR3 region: CASGLTGGGMNTEAFF. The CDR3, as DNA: TGTGCTAGTGGCCTAACAGGGGGCGGCATGAACACTGAAGCTTTCTTT. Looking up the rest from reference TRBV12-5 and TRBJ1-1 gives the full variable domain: DARVTQTPRHKVTEMGQEVTMRCQPILGHNTVFWYRQTMMQGLELLAYFRNRAPLDDSGMPKDRFSAEMPDATLATLKIQPSEPRDSAVYFCASGLTGGGMNTEAFFGQGTRLTVV.

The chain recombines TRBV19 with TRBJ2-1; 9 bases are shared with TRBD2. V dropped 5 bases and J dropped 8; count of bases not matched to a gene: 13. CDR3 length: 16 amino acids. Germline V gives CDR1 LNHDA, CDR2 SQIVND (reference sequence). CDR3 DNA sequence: TGTGCCAGTAGTGTGCTAGCGGGGCCTACCTCCTATGAGCAGTTCTTC. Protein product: CASSVLAGPTSYEQFF.

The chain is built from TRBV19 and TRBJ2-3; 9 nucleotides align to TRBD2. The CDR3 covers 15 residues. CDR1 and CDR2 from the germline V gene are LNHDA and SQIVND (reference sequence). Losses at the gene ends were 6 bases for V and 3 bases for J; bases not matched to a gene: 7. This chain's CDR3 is CASRGGTSTTDTQYF. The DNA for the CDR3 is TGTGCCAGTAGGGGTGGGACTAGCACAACAGATACGCAGTATTTT.

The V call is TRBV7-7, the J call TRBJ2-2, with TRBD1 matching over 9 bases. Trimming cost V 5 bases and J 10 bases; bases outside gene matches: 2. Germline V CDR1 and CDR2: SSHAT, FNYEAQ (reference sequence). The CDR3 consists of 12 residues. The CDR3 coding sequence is TGTGCCAGCAGCCGACAGGGGGTGGAGCTGTTTTTT. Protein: CASSRQGVELFF.

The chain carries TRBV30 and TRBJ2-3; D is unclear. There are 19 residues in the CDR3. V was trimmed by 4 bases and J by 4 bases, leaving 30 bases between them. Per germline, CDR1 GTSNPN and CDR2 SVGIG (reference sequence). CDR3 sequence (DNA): TGTGCCTGGAAGAGGCTGTCCCTTCTAGACTTCGATTCGTCAGATACGCAGTATTTT. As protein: CAWKRLSLLDFDSSDTQYF.

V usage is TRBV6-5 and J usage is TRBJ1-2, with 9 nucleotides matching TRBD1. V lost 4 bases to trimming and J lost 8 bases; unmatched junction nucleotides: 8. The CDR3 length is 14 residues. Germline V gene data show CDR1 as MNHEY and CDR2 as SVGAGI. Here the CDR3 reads CASSSGQGFYGYTF. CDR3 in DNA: TGTGCCAGCAGTTCGGGACAGGGATTTTACGGCTACACCTTC.

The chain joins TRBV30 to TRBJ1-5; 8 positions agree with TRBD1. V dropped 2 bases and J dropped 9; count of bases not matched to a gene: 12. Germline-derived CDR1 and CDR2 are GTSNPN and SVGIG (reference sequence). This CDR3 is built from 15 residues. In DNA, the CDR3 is TGTGCCTGGAGTCTGGGGACAGGACATAGCAGGCCCCAGCATTTT. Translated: CAWSLGTGHSRPQHF.

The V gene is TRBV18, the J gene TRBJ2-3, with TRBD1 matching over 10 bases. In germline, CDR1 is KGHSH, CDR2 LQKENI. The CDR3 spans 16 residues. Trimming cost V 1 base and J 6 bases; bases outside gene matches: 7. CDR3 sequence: CASSPLDRGRMDTQYF. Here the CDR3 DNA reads TGTGCCAGCTCACCACTTGACAGGGGGCGCATGGATACGCAGTATTTT.

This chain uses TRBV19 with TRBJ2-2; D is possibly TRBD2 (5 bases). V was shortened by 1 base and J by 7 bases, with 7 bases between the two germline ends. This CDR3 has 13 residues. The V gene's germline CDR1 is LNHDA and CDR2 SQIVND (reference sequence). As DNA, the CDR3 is TGTGCCAGTAGTATAGTAGAGGGCGGGGAGCTGTTTTTT. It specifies CASSIVEGGELFF. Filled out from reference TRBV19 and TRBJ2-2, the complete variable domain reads DGGITQSPKYLFRKEGQNVTLSCEQNLNHDAMYWYRQDPGQGLRLIYYSQIVNDFQKGDIAEGYSVSREKKESFPLTVTSAQKNPTAFYLCASSIVEGGELFFGEGSRLTVL.

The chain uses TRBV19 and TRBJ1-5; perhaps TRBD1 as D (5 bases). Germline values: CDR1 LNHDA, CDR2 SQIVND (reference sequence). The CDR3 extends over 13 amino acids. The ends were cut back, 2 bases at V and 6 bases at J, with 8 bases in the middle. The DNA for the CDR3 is TGTGCCAGTAGTATAAAGGGGTCTCAGCCCCAGCATTTT. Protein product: CASSIKGSQPQHF.

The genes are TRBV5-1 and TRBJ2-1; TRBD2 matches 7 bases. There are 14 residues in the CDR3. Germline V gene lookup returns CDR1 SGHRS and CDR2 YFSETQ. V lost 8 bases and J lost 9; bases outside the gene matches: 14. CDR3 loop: CASRGSGSVGEQFF. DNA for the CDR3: TGCGCCAGTCGCGGGAGTGGTAGTGTGGGTGAGCAGTTCTTC. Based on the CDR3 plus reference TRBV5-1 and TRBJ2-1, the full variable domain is KAGVTQTPRYLIKTRGQQVTLSCSPISGHRSVSWYQQTPGQGLQFLFEYFSETQRNKGNFPGRFSGRQFSNSRSEMNVSTLELGDSALYLCASRGSGSVGEQFFGPGTRLTVL.

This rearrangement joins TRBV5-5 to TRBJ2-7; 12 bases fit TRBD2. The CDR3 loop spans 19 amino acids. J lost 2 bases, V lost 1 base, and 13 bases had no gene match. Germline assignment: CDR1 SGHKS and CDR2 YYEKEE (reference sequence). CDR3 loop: CASSLSTVGLAGTTYEQYF. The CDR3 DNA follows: TGTGCCAGCAGCTTGTCAACCGTTGGACTAGCGGGAACGACCTACGAGCAGTACTTC.

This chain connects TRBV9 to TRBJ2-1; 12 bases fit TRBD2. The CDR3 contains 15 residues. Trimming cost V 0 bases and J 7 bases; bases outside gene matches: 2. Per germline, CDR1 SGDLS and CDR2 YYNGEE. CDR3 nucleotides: TGTGCCAGCAGCGTAGGACTAGCGGGAGAAAATGAGCAGTTCTTC. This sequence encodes CASSVGLAGENEQFF.

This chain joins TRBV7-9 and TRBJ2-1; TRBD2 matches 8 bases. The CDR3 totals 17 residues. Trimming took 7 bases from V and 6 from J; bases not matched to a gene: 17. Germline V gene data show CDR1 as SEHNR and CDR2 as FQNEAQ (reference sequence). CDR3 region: CASKLIPGLEGGNEQFF. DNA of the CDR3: TGTGCCAGCAAACTCATCCCGGGACTAGAGGGGGGCAATGAGCAGTTCTTC.

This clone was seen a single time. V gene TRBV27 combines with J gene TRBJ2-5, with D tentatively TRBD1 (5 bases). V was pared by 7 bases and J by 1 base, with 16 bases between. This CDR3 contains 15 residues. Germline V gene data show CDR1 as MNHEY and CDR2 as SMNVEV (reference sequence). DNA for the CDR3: TGTGCCAGCATTGAGAAGACAGCCTTCCAAGAGACCCAGTACTTC. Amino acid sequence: CASIEKTAFQETQYF.

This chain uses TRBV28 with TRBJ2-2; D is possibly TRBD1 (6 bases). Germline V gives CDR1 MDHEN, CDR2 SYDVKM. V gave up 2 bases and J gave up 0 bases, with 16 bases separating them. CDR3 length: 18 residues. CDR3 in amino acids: CASSLEQGSFTNTGELFF. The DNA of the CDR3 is TGTGCCAGCAGTTTAGAACAGGGTTCATTCACGAACACCGGGGAGCTGTTTTTT. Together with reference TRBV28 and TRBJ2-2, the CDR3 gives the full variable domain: DVKVTQSSRYLVKRTGEKVFLECVQDMDHENMFWYRQDPGLGLRLIYFSYDVKMKEKGDIPEGYSVSREKKERFSLILESASTNQTSMYLCASSLEQGSFTNTGELFFGEGSRLTVL.

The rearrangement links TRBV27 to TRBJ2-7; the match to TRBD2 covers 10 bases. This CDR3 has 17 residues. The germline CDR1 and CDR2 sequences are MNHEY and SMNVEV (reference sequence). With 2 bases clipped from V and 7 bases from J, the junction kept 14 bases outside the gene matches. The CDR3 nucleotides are TGTGCCAGCAGTTTAGGAGCGGGAGGGCCGGGGTTGAGGGAGCAGTACTTC. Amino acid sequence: CASSLGAGGPGLREQYF.

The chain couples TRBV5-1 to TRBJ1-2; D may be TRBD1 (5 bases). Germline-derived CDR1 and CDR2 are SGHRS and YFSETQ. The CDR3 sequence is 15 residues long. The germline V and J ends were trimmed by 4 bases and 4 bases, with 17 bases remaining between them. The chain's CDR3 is CASSPSGQTIYGYTF. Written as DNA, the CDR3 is TGCGCCAGCAGCCCGTCCGGACAAACCATCTATGGCTACACCTTC.

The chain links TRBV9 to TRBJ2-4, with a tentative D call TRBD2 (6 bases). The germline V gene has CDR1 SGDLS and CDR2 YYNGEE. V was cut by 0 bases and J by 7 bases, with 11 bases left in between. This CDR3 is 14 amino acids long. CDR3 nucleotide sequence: TGTGCCAGCAGCGTAGGGGGGGTGGGGAACATTCAGTACTTC. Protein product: CASSVGGVGNIQYF.

The CDR3 is CASSFRNTEAFF. The CDR3 DNA reads TGTGCCAGCAGTTTTCGGAACACTGAAGCTTTCTTT. This rearrangement joins TRBV11-2 to TRBJ1-1; D is undetermined. The length of the CDR3 is 12 residues. V was trimmed by 6 bases and J by 1 base, leaving 6 bases between them. CDR1 and CDR2 from the germline V gene are SGHAT and FQNNGV. Supplemented by reference TRBV11-2 and TRBJ1-1, the full variable domain reads EAGVAQSPRYKIIEKRQSVAFWCNPISGHATLYWYQQILGQGPKLLIQFQNNGVVDDSQLPKDRFSAERLKGVDSTLKIQPAKLEDSAVYLCASSFRNTEAFFGQGTRLTVV.

The CDR3 region has the DNA TGCGCCAGCAGCCAAGGGGACAGCGACTCCTACAATGAGCAGTTCTTC. This gives the protein CASSQGDSDSYNEQFF. V usage is TRBV4-1 and J usage is TRBJ2-1; 7 bases agree with TRBD1. In germline, CDR1 is MGHRA, CDR2 YSYEKL. The ends lost 1 base at V and 0 bases at J; junction bases unmatched: 3. The CDR3 has 16 residues.